What follows are 3 T cell receptor beta chains derived from one specimen sequenced in a study of vaccination effects on CD4 cells after COVID-19. Before sequencing, viral peptide pools were used by the ViraFEST assay to expand antigen-specific CD4+ T cells. Culture lasted roughly eleven days before CD4+ T cell isolation. Each person got two doses of an mRNA SARS-CoV-2 vaccine, BNT162b2 or mRNA-1273. These receptors have no known antigen. Assay: immunoSEQ multiplex PCR; the TCRdb copy retains only in-frame clones and omits some. The sample includes under 35,000 clones, about 67% seen only once; the top ten take roughly 9%. Material: CD4+ T cells from PBMCs cultured with HCoV-NL63 spike peptides, obtained after COVID-19 vaccination. All receptors derive from a human donor who received a COVID-19 vaccine.

The V call is TRBV18, the J call TRBJ1-4; TRBD1 matches at 10 bases. Germline CDR1 reads KGHSH; CDR2 reads LQKENI. This CDR3 contains 15 residues. The V gene end was trimmed by 8 bases and the J gene end by 0 bases; junction bases not matched to a gene: 3. CDR3 sequence (DNA): TGTGCCAGCCTGGACAGGGGGGCAACTAATGAAAAACTGTTTTTT. It yields the protein CASLDRGATNEKLFF.

The chain couples TRBV18 to TRBJ1-1, with D possibly being TRBD1 (6 bases). In germline, CDR1 is KGHSH, CDR2 LQKENI. Between the trimmed V and J ends, which lost 4 bases and 2 bases, there was a span of 11 bases. The CDR3 is made up of 14 amino acids. CDR3 sequence: CASSRSRGNTEAFF. Here the CDR3 DNA reads TGTGCCAGCTCACGTTCCAGGGGAAACACTGAAGCTTTCTTT. Full variable domain (rest looked up from reference TRBV18 and TRBJ1-1): NAGVMQNPRHLVRRRGQEARLRCSPMKGHSHVYWYRQLPEEGLKFMVYLQKENIIDESGMPKERFSAEFPKEGPSILRIQQVVRGDSAAYFCASSRSRGNTEAFFGQGTRLTVV.

The CDR3 sequence: CASSLALQGGAGGYTF. The CDR3 DNA follows: TGCGCCAGCAGCTTGGCTCTTCAGGGGGGCGCGGGGGGCTACACCTTC. This chain joins TRBV5-1 and TRBJ1-2, with 7 bases fitting TRBD1. The ends lost 0 bases at V and 8 bases at J; junction bases unmatched: 13. Germline V CDR1 and CDR2: SGHRS, YFSETQ. This CDR3 is 16 amino acids long.